One sample yielded the 14 T cell receptor beta chains listed below, sequenced in a study of CD8+CD57+ T cells in acquired aplastic anemia. An expansion of CD8+CD57+ cells by flow cytometry had been shown in patients chosen for sequencing. Profiling of TCR beta VDJ combinations and CDR3 sequences used genomic DNA as template. In TCRdb, the reads were re-called with MiXCR into one record per CDR3 protein. The profile shows 100,000 to 150,000 distinct CDR3 sequences, almost 40% of them singletons. Sequenced input: sorted CD4+, CD8+, or CD8+CD57+ T cells (not recorded which) from PBMCs. All receptors come from a human donor with aplastic anemia.

This clonotype occurred many times. The chain links TRBV5-1 to TRBJ2-2; D is ambiguous. CDR1 SGHRS and CDR2 YFSETQ come from the germline V gene. This CDR3 has 14 residues. Trimming took 3 bases from V and 3 from J, leaving 9 bases between them. CDR3: CASSSQSDTGELFF. The CDR3 DNA reads TGCGCCAGCAGCTCCCAATCGGACACCGGGGAGCTGTTTTTT.

The sample holds a few counts of this clonotype. At one of its ends the junction is not consistent with the germline gene, which may arise from a read error. The V and J genes are TRBV10-2 and TRBJ2-2; either TRBD1 or TRBD2 may fit D (6 bases each). The CDR3 totals 17 residues. CDR1 WSHSY and CDR2 SAAADI come from the germline V gene. The CDR3 spells CASSFRGAEMNTGELFF. The CDR3 nucleotides read TGTGCCAGCAGTTTTAGGGGGGCTGAAATGAACACCGGGGAGCTGTTTTTT.

In its sample, this clonotype was seen once. This sequence joins TRBV28 and TRBJ1-2; D is perhaps TRBD1 (6 bases). Trimming removed 8 bases at V and 6 bases at J, with 25 bases between. CDR3 length equals 16 residues. Germline V gene sequence: CDR1 MDHEN, CDR2 SYDVKM. CDR3 sequence reads: CASAIPGGANGNGYTF. CDR3 DNA sequence: TGTGCCAGCGCTATCCCGGGGGGGGCGAATGGAAATGGCTACACCTTC.

This chain uses TRBV29-1 with TRBJ2-7, with 8 bases aligning to TRBD1. The germline V gene encodes CDR1 SQVTM and CDR2 ANQGSEA. V lost 7 bases and J lost 3; bases outside the gene matches: 11. The CDR3 spans 14 residues. CDR3 nucleotides: TGCAGCGCCACGGACAGGGATGTGAACTACGAGCAGTACGTC. Translation gives CSATDRDVNYEQYV.

V usage is TRBV7-2 and J usage is TRBJ1-2, with no clear D. The CDR3 runs to 11 residues. The V and J ends lost 1 base and 7 bases respectively, with 4 bases between them. The germline CDR1 and CDR2 sequences are SGHTA and FQGNSA. This CDR3 reads CASSLEGGYTF. CDR3 bases: TGTGCCAGCAGCTTAGAAGGTGGCTACACCTTC.

This clonotype was seen many times. The rearrangement uses TRBV20-1 and TRBJ2-5; 7 bases are shared with TRBD2. Germline values: CDR1 DFQATT, CDR2 SNEGSKA (reference sequence). The CDR3 totals 13 residues. V dropped 3 bases and J dropped 4; count of bases not matched to a gene: 5. The CDR3 here is CSASGEGLETQYF. The CDR3 DNA follows: TGCAGTGCTAGTGGGGAGGGTTTAGAGACCCAGTACTTC.

This clonotype was seen many times. V is TRBV20-1 and J is TRBJ1-6; tentative D call: TRBD1 (5 bases). The CDR3 spans 14 residues. Trimming removed 3 bases at V and 6 bases at J, with 12 bases between. The germline V gene encodes CDR1 DFQATT and CDR2 SNEGSKA (reference sequence). The CDR3 bases are TGCAGTGCTAGTTGGGGCAAAAGTAATTCACCCCTCCACTTT. Translation: CSASWGKSNSPLHF.

This clonotype was found many times. The chain is built from TRBV19 and TRBJ1-2, with 7 bases matching TRBD1. Trimming cost V 6 bases and J 0 bases; bases outside gene matches: 4. The CDR3 runs to 14 residues. Germline V gene lookup returns CDR1 LNHDA and CDR2 SQIVND (reference sequence). This chain's CDR3 is CASRGTVTNYGYTF. The DNA of the CDR3 is TGTGCCAGTAGGGGGACAGTTACTAACTATGGCTACACCTTC. Using reference TRBV19 and TRBJ1-2 for the parts outside the CDR3, the full variable domain is DGGITQSPKYLFRKEGQNVTLSCEQNLNHDAMYWYRQDPGQGLRLIYYSQIVNDFQKGDIAEGYSVSREKKESFPLTVTSAQKNPTAFYLCASRGTVTNYGYTFGSGTRLTVV.

This clonotype appeared many times. The rearrangement uses TRBV5-6 and TRBJ2-3, with TRBD2 identical over 8 bases. V trimming: 0 bases; J trimming: 2 bases; junction bases outside the gene matches: 5. CDR3 length: 16 residues. The germline V gene has CDR1 SGHDT and CDR2 YYEEEE. CDR3 bases: TGTGCCAGCAGCTTGGGGATTAGCGGGGTCACAGATACGCAGTATTTT. It specifies CASSLGISGVTDTQYF.

This clonotype was seen ten or more times. The chain recombines TRBV6-5 with TRBJ1-1, with 8 bases fitting TRBD1. The CDR3 has 15 residues. Unmatched junction bases numbered 5, after V lost 0 bases and J lost 5 bases. Germline CDR1 is MNHEY and CDR2 is SVGAGI. The CDR3 reads CASSYSRGRGTEAFF. CDR3 DNA: TGTGCCAGCAGTTACTCCAGGGGGCGGGGGACTGAAGCTTTCTTT.

The chain is built from TRBV7-8 and TRBJ2-7, with D possibly called TRBD1 or TRBD2 (5 bases each). The germline V and J ends were trimmed by 1 base and 2 bases, with 9 bases remaining between them. Germline CDR1 and CDR2: SGHVS and FQNEAQ. CDR3 length: 14 residues. The CDR3 is CASSLGGATYEQYF. The DNA of the CDR3 is TGTGCCAGCAGCTTAGGAGGGGCGACCTACGAGCAGTACTTC.

This rearrangement joins TRBV2 to TRBJ1-1; TRBD1 matches at 7 bases. Trimming cost V 5 bases and J 5 bases; bases outside gene matches: 8. CDR1 is SNHLY and CDR2 is FYNNEI in the germline V gene. CDR3 length: 14 residues. The CDR3 loop is CASSPWDRNTEAFF. The CDR3 DNA is TGTGCCAGCAGTCCCTGGGACAGAAATACTGAAGCTTTCTTT.

As for this clonotype: A much more abundant neighbour one base away suggests this may be a read error. Since no conserved phenylalanine or tryptophan closes the CDR3, a read error is the likely cause. It is unclear where the CDR3 begins or ends on the DNA, so no DNA is shown, and the CDR3 is as TCRdb lists it. The V and J genes are TRBV28 and TRBJ2-7; the DNA was not used to check the table's D call, TRBD2. The CDR3 totals 12 residues, both ends included. From germline, CDR1 is MDHEN and CDR2 SYDVKM. CDR3 sequence: CASSSPAGREHS.

This clonotype was counted ten times or more. V and J are TRBV5-5 and TRBJ1-5, with D maybe TRBD1 (6 bases). Germline loops: CDR1 SGHKS, CDR2 YYEKEE (reference sequence). The CDR3 runs 14 residues. Trimming removed 3 bases from V and 4 bases from J, with 11 bases in between. CDR3 sequence: CASSSGQPNQPQHF. In DNA, the CDR3 is TGTGCCAGCAGCTCCGGACAGCCGAATCAGCCCCAGCATTTT.